The present T cell receptor beta chain was sequenced within a study of shared clonotypes between healthy human individuals. Study-wide findings and caveats: The naive CD4 repertoires of several donors were compared, and roughly 5% of clonotypes were shared. The expectation was that sequencing depth would affect clonotype sharing among donors.

Among the donors, all were Caucasian adults who lived in Nashville, Tennessee. The ends lost 6 bases at V and 8 bases at J; junction bases unmatched: 15. CDR3 length: 16 residues. Germline V lookup: CDR1 SGHTA, CDR2 FQGNSA. As concerns this clone: Its antigen is currently unknown.

The authors loaded about 200 ng DNA, 25,000 to 30,000 T cell genomes, into sorted-subset replicate PCRs. The table came from immunoSEQ multiplex PCR; TCRdb's copy has only in-frame clones and leaves some out. The sample carries about 680,000 clones, around 72% recorded once. The specimen sequenced was memory CD4+ T cells sorted from blood. Stated subset: CD45RA-negative fraction. The chain links TRBV7-2 to TRBJ2-4, with 8 bases identical to TRBD1. This clonotype was sampled from a woman aged 25 to 39 in good health. The CDR3 spells CASRGQGGLLGDIQYF. The CDR3 nucleotides are TGTGCCAGCAGAGGACAGGGTGGCCTCCTAGGAGACATTCAGTACTTC.